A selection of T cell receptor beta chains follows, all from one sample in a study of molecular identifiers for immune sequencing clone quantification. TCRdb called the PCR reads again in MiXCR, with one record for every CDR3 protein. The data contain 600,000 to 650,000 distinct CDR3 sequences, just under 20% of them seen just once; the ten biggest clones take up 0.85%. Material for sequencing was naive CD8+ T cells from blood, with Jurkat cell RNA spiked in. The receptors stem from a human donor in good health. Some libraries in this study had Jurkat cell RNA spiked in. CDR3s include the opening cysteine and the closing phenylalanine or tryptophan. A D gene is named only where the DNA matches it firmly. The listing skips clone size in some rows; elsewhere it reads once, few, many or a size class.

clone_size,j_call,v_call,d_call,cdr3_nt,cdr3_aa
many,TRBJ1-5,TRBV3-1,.,TGTGCCAGCAGCCAAAATACGGGGCCGCAGCCCCAGCATTTT,CASSQNTGPQPQHF
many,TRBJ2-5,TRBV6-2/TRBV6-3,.,TGTGCCAGCAGCACCACGTGGCAGGCACAAGAGACCCAGTACTTC,CASSTTWQAQETQYF
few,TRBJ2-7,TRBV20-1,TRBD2,TGCTCCGGTAGCGGGAGGGCCGATTTACACGAGCAGTACTTC,CSGSGRADLHEQYF
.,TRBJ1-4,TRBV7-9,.,TGTGCCAGCAGCTTAGTCTCAGGGAATGAAAAACTGTTTTTT,CASSLVSGNEKLFF
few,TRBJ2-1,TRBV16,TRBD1,TGTGCCAGCAGCCGACAGGGCGGTGAGCAGTTCTTC,CASSRQGGEQFF
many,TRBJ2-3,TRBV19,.,TGTGCCAGTAGTAACCCCCCCGAGTCGCAGTATTTT,CASSNPPESQYF
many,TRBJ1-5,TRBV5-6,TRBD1,TGTGCCAGCAGCAGGACAGGGGGCGGCAATCAGCCCCAGCATTTT,CASSRTGGGNQPQHF
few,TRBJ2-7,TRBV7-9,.,TGTGCCAGCTCGGACGGAAAGACCTACGAGCAGTACTTC,CASSDGKTYEQYF
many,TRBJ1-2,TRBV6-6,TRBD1,TGTGCCAGCAGTTACTCGACAGGGGGCGGGTATGGCTACACCTTC,CASSYSTGGGYGYTF
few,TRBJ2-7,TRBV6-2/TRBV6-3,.,TGTGCCAGCAGTTATGGGACACTCAGCCCCTCCTACGAGCAGTACTTC,CASSYGTLSPSYEQYF
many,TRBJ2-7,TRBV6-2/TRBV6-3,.,TGTGCCAGCAGTTACTGGTTCGGGGGAAACGAGCAGTACTTC,CASSYWFGGNEQYF
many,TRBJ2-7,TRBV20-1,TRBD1,TGCAGTGCTAGAGTCCCTCGGGGGACAGGGGCCCCGGAGCAGTACTTC,CSARVPRGTGAPEQYF
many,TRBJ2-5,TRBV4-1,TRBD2,TGCGCCAGCAGCCAAGATCGGGGGGTGGAGACCCAGTACTTC,CASSQDRGVETQYF
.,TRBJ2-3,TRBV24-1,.,TGTGCCACCGGTGATCCGCCCGGGGGCACAGATACGCAGTATTTT,CATGDPPGGTDTQYF
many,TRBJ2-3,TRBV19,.,TGTGCCAGTAGTATAGGGGGGCTTAGCACAGATACGCAGTATTTT,CASSIGGLSTDTQYF
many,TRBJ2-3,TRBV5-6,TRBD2,TGTGCCAGCAGCTTGGTAGCGGGTCCAGATACGCAGTATTTT,CASSLVAGPDTQYF
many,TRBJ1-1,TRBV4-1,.,TGCGCCAGCAGCCAGATGTGGGAGGTGAACACTGAAGCTTTCTTT,CASSQMWEVNTEAFF
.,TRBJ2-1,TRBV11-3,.,TGTGCCAGCAGCGGAGAGGGAAACCTCTACAATGAGCAGTCCTTC,CASSGEGNLYNEQSF
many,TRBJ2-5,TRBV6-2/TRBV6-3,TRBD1,TGTGCCAGCAGACACCCGGGACAGCAAGAGACCCAGTACTTC,CASRHPGQQETQYF
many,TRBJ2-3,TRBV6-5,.,TGTGCCAGCAGTCCGATGAGGGGGGGAGGCACAGATACGCAGTATTTT,CASSPMRGGGTDTQYF
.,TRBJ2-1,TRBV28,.,TGTGCCAGCAGTGAAATTCCCCGGGCGCCCGTAGTTCCGTTCTTC,CASSEIPRAPVVPFF
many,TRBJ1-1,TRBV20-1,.,TGCAGTGTCAACCGGGAAACAGGGCCTAAGGGCACTGAAGCTTTCTTT,CSVNRETGPKGTEAFF
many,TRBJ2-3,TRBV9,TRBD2,TGTGCCAGCAGCGAGGGACTAGCGGACACAGATACGCAGTATTTT,CASSEGLADTDTQYF
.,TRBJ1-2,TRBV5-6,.,TGTGCCAGCGGCTTGGCTGTGGCCACGGCCCACTATGGCTACACCTTC,CASGLAVATAHYGYTF
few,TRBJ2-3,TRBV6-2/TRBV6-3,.,TGTGCCAGCAGTTACAGTGGGTACACAGATACGCAGTATTTT,CASSYSGYTDTQYF
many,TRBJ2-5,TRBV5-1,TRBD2,TGCGCCAGCAGCCTCCTAAGCGGGAGCCAAGAGACCCAGTACTTC,CASSLLSGSQETQYF
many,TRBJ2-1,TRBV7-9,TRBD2,TGTGCCAGCAGTTACCCCCCTGGCGGGAGAAATGAGCAGTTCTTC,CASSYPPGGRNEQFF
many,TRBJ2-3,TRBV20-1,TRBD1,TGCAGTGCTAGAGATGACCGGGACAGGGTCGCAGATACGCAGTATTTT,CSARDDRDRVADTQYF
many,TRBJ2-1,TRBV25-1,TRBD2,TGTGCCAGCAGTGAAGACGGGAGGGGGGTTGAGCAGTTCTTC,CASSEDGRGVEQFF
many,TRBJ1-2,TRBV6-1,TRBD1,TGTGCCAGCAGTGACGTGGGCAGGGGGGACTACACCTTC,CASSDVGRGDYTF
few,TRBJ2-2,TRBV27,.,TGTGCCAGCAGTTCTCTTAATCGCCTTACCGGGGAGCTGTTTTTT,CASSSLNRLTGELFF
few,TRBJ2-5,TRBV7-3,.,TGTGCCAGCAGCCCCGGAGGAGGAGGGGAGACCCAGTACTTC,CASSPGGGGETQYF
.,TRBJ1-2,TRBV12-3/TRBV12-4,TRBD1,TGTGCCAGCAGTCCCTTCAGGACAGGGAGCGCCGGTAACTATGGCTACACCTTC,CASSPFRTGSAGNYGYTF
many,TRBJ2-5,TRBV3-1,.,TGTGCCAGCAGCCTGTCGACAGCGTCACAAGAGACCCAGTACTTC,CASSLSTASQETQYF
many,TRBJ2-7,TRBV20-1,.,TGCAGTGCTAGAGATCGATTCTCCAGGGTGGCCTCCTACGAGCAGTACTTC,CSARDRFSRVASYEQYF
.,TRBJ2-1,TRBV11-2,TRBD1,TGTGCCAGCAGCCCCAAGGAGACAGGGATTTACAATGAGCAGTTCTTC,CASSPKETGIYNEQFF